These T cell receptor beta chains were read from a single sample in a study of blood T cells in healthy people across ages. TCRdb reprocessed the 5' RACE reads with MiXCR, giving one entry per CDR3 protein. This table has fewer than 800,000 distinct CDR3 sequences, 49% appearing once. The sample consisted of blood. Source of these receptors: a woman between 55 and 75 years old in good health. Each CDR3 is given with its conserved first and last residue. The order of the fields is J gene, V gene, D gene, clone size, CDR3 protein, CDR3 DNA. D genes are given only for firm matches. Clone size appears in some rows only: once, few, many, or a class for an expanded clone.

j_call: TRBJ1-2
v_call: TRBV7-9
d_call: TRBD1
clone_size: many
cdr3_aa: CASSRDRGQSGYTF
cdr3_nt: TGTGCCAGCAGTAGGGACAGGGGGCAATCTGGCTACACCTTC

j_call: TRBJ1-4
v_call: TRBV18
d_call: TRBD1
clone_size: many
cdr3_aa: CASSPPGQGFGKLFF
cdr3_nt: TGTGCCAGCTCACCCCCGGGACAGGGCTTCGGAAAACTGTTTTTT

j_call: TRBJ2-1
v_call: TRBV10-3
d_call: TRBD2
clone_size: -
cdr3_aa: CAITLREGTNEQFF
cdr3_nt: TGTGCCATCACCTTGCGGGAGGGCACCAATGAGCAGTTCTTC

j_call: TRBJ2-1
v_call: TRBV7-7
d_call: TRBD2
clone_size: -
cdr3_aa: CASSSALAGYNEQFF
cdr3_nt: TGTGCCAGCAGCTCCGCCCTAGCGGGTTACAATGAGCAGTTCTTC

j_call: TRBJ2-5
v_call: TRBV2
d_call: -
clone_size: few
cdr3_aa: CATMMGRQETQYF
cdr3_nt: TGTGCCACTATGATGGGCAGACAAGAGACCCAGTACTTC

j_call: TRBJ2-1
v_call: TRBV7-3
d_call: -
clone_size: -
cdr3_aa: CASSPNPGRFYNEQFF
cdr3_nt: TGTGCCAGCAGCCCCAACCCCGGGAGATTCTACAATGAGCAGTTCTTC

j_call: TRBJ1-4
v_call: TRBV2
d_call: -
clone_size: -
cdr3_aa: CASGPQATNEKLFF
cdr3_nt: TGTGCCAGCGGACCGCAAGCAACTAATGAAAAACTGTTTTTT

j_call: TRBJ2-7
v_call: TRBV12-5
d_call: TRBD1
clone_size: many
cdr3_aa: CASGRDRPPYEQYF
cdr3_nt: TGTGCTAGTGGTAGGGACAGGCCACCCTACGAGCAGTACTTC

j_call: TRBJ2-7
v_call: TRBV20-1
d_call: TRBD2
clone_size: -
cdr3_aa: CSATATSDIEQYF
cdr3_nt: TGCAGTGCCACGGCGACTAGCGACATCGAGCAGTACTTC

j_call: TRBJ2-7
v_call: TRBV19
d_call: TRBD2
clone_size: -
cdr3_aa: CASTAKGSGGYNEQYF
cdr3_nt: TGTGCCAGTACCGCGAAGGGGAGCGGGGGGTACAATGAGCAGTACTTC

j_call: TRBJ1-2
v_call: TRBV12-3/TRBV12-4
d_call: TRBD1
clone_size: -
cdr3_aa: CASSSTGASGYTF
cdr3_nt: TGTGCCAGCAGTTCGACAGGGGCTTCTGGCTACACCTTC

j_call: TRBJ2-5
v_call: TRBV5-1
d_call: -
clone_size: -
cdr3_aa: CASRVQNNEQYF
cdr3_nt: TGCGCCAGCAGGGTCCAGAACAATGAGCAGTACTTC

j_call: TRBJ2-7
v_call: TRBV20-1
d_call: TRBD1
clone_size: -
cdr3_aa: CSARDLGQGYNEQYF
cdr3_nt: TGCAGTGCTAGAGATTTAGGACAGGGGTACAATGAGCAGTACTTC

j_call: TRBJ1-6
v_call: TRBV20-1
d_call: -
clone_size: few
cdr3_aa: CSAQIRDNRSPLHF
cdr3_nt: TGCAGTGCGCAAATCCGGGACAACCGTTCACCCCTCCACTTT

j_call: TRBJ1-2
v_call: TRBV9
d_call: TRBD1
clone_size: -
cdr3_aa: CASSPRQGRDYGYTF
cdr3_nt: TGTGCCAGCAGCCCCAGACAGGGGAGGGACTATGGCTACACCTTC

j_call: TRBJ2-4
v_call: TRBV20-1
d_call: TRBD1
clone_size: -
cdr3_aa: CSARGQGSGAKNIQYF
cdr3_nt: TGCAGTGCTAGAGGACAGGGCTCGGGAGCCAAAAACATTCAGTACTTC